This T cell receptor (beta chain) was sequenced during a study of shared clonotypes between healthy human individuals (dated by TCRdb to 2018 to 2020). The study in broad terms: A couple of women and a few men aged 18 to 49 years were included in the cohort. For each donor, CD4 naive and CD4 memory were each run on three plates, CD8 naive on two plates, and CD8 memory on one plate. To estimate repertoire size and how much clonotype sharing occurs between individuals, the study deeply sequenced the blood TCR repertoires of five healthy adults. To increase sequencing depth and limit assay-specific biases, different laboratories used diverse techniques to prepare libraries and sequence TCR repertoires. Per donor, leukapheresis produced somewhere between about 0.9 and 9 billion PBMCs.

The donors were healthy, HIV-negative adults who had no recently reported acute infections or vaccinations. Every donor was a Caucasian adult living in Nashville, Tennessee, USA. CD4+ T cells were enriched by magnetic negative selection, after which naive cells were positively selected on CD45RA and the negative fraction was taken as the memory subset. Blood was obtained by leukapheresis, after which PBMCs were separated by Ficoll-Histopaque density gradient centrifugation and cryopreserved in liquid nitrogen vapor phase. Analytical flow cytometry was used to check the purity and quantity of each magnetically sorted T cell population. From each sorted fraction, genomic DNA was isolated and quantified by UV absorbance on a Nanodrop 2000c. Results the study describes overall, beyond this receptor: Incomplete sequencing was indicated by rarefaction of sorted-subset datasets, despite the large sequencing depth. Across four donors, approximately 5% of naive CD4, roughly 3.4% of naive CD8, about 2.3% of memory CD4, and over 0.35% of memory CD8 clonotypes were shared. Sampling was restricted to blood, and TCR repertoires in tissues likely differ from the TCR repertoires found in blood. Estimated clonotype richness was generally larger for naive than for memory subsets. Because the study included only a small number of donors, the genetic and exposure-history diversity represented was limited. Pairwise subsampling indicated that sequencing depth was expected to affect the degree of clonotype sharing among donors. Compared with non-shared clonotypes, clonotypes shared by all four sorted-subset donors had higher generation probabilities.

Using the deep immunoSEQ assay, TCR CDR3 regions were amplified from genomic DNA by multiplex PCR. Genomic DNA extracted from each cell subset was distributed evenly over all wells of several immunoSEQ 96-well plates, and each plate served as one replicate. For sorted subsets, around 200 ng genomic DNA, equal to about 30,000 T cell genomes, was loaded into each replicate PCR. Purified libraries were quantified with a Qubit 3.0 fluorometer, sized on a Bioanalyzer 2100, and re-quantified with the KAPA Library Quantification kit. Each immunoSEQ 96-well plate was sequenced on its own single-read 150-cycle Illumina NextSeq 550 flow cell. Processing in the source paper ran as follows. Because the immunoSEQ output held only junctional sequences and lacked quality scores, the filtering could not match the filtering applied to full-length reads. To assign V/J genes and CDR3, sequences were annotated using PyIR, a Python wrapper for IgBLAST v1.9, with IMGT germline references. Any read was removed if the V/J assignment was weak (E-value above 1e-6), the CDR3 was missing, or the read contained stop codons, out-of-frame junctions, or ambiguous translated residues. V3J clonotypes were defined as sequences sharing an identical inferred V gene, J gene, and CDR3 amino acid sequence. Percentage overlap between repertoires was calculated by dividing the number of shared unique clonotypes by the size of the smaller repertoire. Three approaches were used to assess repertoire richness: RTK rarefaction, the Chao1 estimator, and Recon v2.1 estimates of unobserved clonotypes. For all TCRbeta clonotypes obtained by the gDNA method from a few donors, generation probabilities were computed with OLGA. In its TCRdb copy, this immuneACCESS table keeps in-frame sequences only and misses some clones. Where compared with another copy, unresolved V genes explain less than half of these, and the others have no known cause. The V and J calls and the clone size are those of that table, but D and trimming were determined from the DNA. Counted in this sample were about 1.5 million clones; approximately 98% of them appeared once. The leading ten clones occupy 0.4% to 0.45% of the sample.

For CDR1 and CDR2, the germline V gene lists SGHRS and YFSETQ. Trimming costs V 1 base and J 2 bases, and their ends lie 15 bases apart. The CDR3 spans 16 residues, from the cysteine through the phenylalanine. Left in the record is the CDR3 DNA by itself, 48 bases read in frame from the first base. As concerns this clone: Its antigen remains undetermined. No much larger clone exists at a distance of one base, and base qualities are not known.

The sequence links TRBV5-1 to TRBJ2-5; TRBD2 is possibly the D segment (6 matching bases). The origin of this receptor is a man between 25 and 39 years old in good health. The sequenced sample consisted of naive CD4+ T cells sorted from blood. What the cell subset or site label conveys for this sample: CD45RA+ positively selected. In nucleotide form, the sequence is TGCGCCAGCAGCTTGAAGGGTTCGGCGGGGCAAGAGACCCAGTACTTC. The translation is CASSLKGSAGQETQYF.